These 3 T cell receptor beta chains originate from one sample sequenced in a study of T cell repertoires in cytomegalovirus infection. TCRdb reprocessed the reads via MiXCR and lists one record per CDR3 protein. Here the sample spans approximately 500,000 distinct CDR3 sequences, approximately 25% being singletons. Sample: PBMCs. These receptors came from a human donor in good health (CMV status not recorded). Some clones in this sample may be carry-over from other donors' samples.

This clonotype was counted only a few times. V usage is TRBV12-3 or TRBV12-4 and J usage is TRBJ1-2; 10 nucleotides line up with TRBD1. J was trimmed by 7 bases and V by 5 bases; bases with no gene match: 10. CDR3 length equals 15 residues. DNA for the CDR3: TGTGCCAGCAGTCCGCGACAGGGGGCTAACGGTGGCTACACCTTC. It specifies CASSPRQGANGGYTF.

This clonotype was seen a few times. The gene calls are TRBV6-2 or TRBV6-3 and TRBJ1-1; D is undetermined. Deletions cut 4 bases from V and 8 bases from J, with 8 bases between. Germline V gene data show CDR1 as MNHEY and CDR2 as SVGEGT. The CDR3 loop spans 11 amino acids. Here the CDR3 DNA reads TGTGCCAGCAGTTTCTCCTTGGAAGCTTTCTTT. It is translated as CASSFSLEAFF.

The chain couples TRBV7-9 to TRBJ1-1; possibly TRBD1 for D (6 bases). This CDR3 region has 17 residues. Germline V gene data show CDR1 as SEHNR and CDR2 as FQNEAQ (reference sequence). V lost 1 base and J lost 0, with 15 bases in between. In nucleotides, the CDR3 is TGTGCCAGCAGCTTAGTTGGGGGGGCGAAAATGAACACTGAAGCTTTCTTT. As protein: CASSLVGGAKMNTEAFF.